These 27 T cell receptor beta chains came from one sample sequenced in a study of T cells in Graves' hyperthyroidism and ophthalmopathy. TCR beta CDR3 sequences were amplified from RNA transcripts. The HTBI primer set served for first-round RT-PCR of the TCR CDR3. One entry per CDR3 protein results from TCRdb running MiXCR on the multiplex PCR reads. The profile shows hundreds of thousands of distinct CDR3 sequences, roughly 15% of them singletons. Input material: blood. These receptors came from a woman aged 45-59 years with Graves' ophthalmopathy.

This clonotype was found many times. The J gene is TRBJ2-7, the V gene TRBV20-1; 7 nucleotides align to TRBD1. Germline CDR1 and CDR2: DFQATT and SNEGSKA (reference sequence). This CDR3 region has 14 residues. The V segment lost 3 bases and the J segment 0 bases; nucleotides outside the gene matches: 5. The DNA of the CDR3 is TGCAGTGCTAGGGGGACAGCATACTCCTACGAGCAGTACTTC. It translates to CSARGTAYSYEQYF.

This clonotype has at least ten counts. V is TRBV15 and J is TRBJ2-2; no clear D gene. The V gene lost 5 bases and the J gene lost 3 bases, with 4 bases spanning the gap. Germline-derived CDR1 and CDR2 are LNHNV and YYDKDF (reference sequence). The CDR3 runs to 12 residues. The CDR3 reads CATSVDTGELFF. The CDR3 nucleotides are TGTGCCACCAGCGTTGACACCGGGGAGCTGTTTTTT. The whole variable domain, filled in from reference TRBV15 and TRBJ2-2, reads DAMVIQNPRYQVTQFGKPVTLSCSQTLNHNVMYWYQQKSSQAPKLLFHYYDKDFNNEADTPDNFQSRRPNTSFCFLDIRSPGLGDTAMYLCATSVDTGELFFGEGSRLTVL.

This clonotype was seen at least ten times. The CDR3 DNA reads TGTGCCAGCTCTCGGACAGGGGCTAATAGCAATCAGCCCCAGCATTTT. Its protein is CASSRTGANSNQPQHF. V is TRBV18 and J is TRBJ1-5; 9 positions match TRBD1. Trimming cost V 6 bases and J 0 bases; bases outside gene matches: 6. The CDR3 has 16 residues. Germline CDR1 reads KGHSH; CDR2 reads LQKENI.

This clonotype was counted ten times or more. The V call is TRBV28, the J call TRBJ2-4; 13 nucleotides agree with TRBD2. This CDR3 is built from 18 residues. Germline CDR1 reads MDHEN; CDR2 reads SYDVKM. The V gene end was trimmed by 4 bases and the J gene end by 3 bases; junction bases not matched to a gene: 9. CDR3 amino acids: CASSSGLAGDGDKNIQYF. The CDR3 nucleotides are TGTGCCAGCAGTTCCGGACTAGCGGGAGATGGGGACAAAAACATTCAGTACTTC.

This chain uses TRBV28 with TRBJ2-2; TRBD2 agrees at 15 bases. Germline trimming cut 3 bases from V and 4 bases from J; bases unmatched to any gene: 3. Germline loops: CDR1 MDHEN, CDR2 SYDVKM. The CDR3 runs 17 residues. CDR3 nucleotides: TGTGCCAGCAGTTTCCTGGGACTAGCGGGGGGCACCGGGGAGCTGTTTTTT. Its translation is CASSFLGLAGGTGELFF.

This clonotype occurred many times. The chain employs TRBV28 and TRBJ2-7; D is unclear. Trimming pared 2 bases from V and 3 bases from J, leaving 11 bases between. The CDR3 is 14 amino acids. CDR1 MDHEN and CDR2 SYDVKM come from the germline V gene. The CDR3 is CASSLSLGNYEQYF. Here the CDR3 DNA reads TGTGCCAGCAGTTTAAGTCTAGGTAACTACGAGCAGTACTTC.

At least ten counts were recorded for this clonotype. The V gene is TRBV28, the J gene TRBJ2-7; D may match TRBD1 or TRBD2 (5 bases each). The CDR3 length is 15 residues. CDR1 is MDHEN and CDR2 is SYDVKM in the germline V gene. The germline V and J ends were trimmed by 4 bases and 1 base, with 14 bases remaining between them. CDR3 in amino acids: CASSWSGPSSYEQYF. The DNA for the CDR3 is TGTGCCAGCAGTTGGTCGGGACCCAGTTCCTACGAGCAGTACTTC. The full variable domain, rest sourced from reference TRBV28 and TRBJ2-7, is DVKVTQSSRYLVKRTGEKVFLECVQDMDHENMFWYRQDPGLGLRLIYFSYDVKMKEKGDIPEGYSVSREKKERFSLILESASTNQTSMYLCASSWSGPSSYEQYFGPGTRLTVT.

This clonotype occurred many times. The gene calls are TRBV3-1 and TRBJ1-1; D remains unclear. With 7 bases removed from V and 4 bases from J, the gap between germline ends came to 7 bases. The V gene's germline CDR1 is LGHDT and CDR2 YNNKEL (reference sequence). This CDR3 is 11 amino acids long. The DNA for the CDR3 is TGTGCCAGCAATGGGCCCACTGAAGCTTTCTTT. Translation gives CASNGPTEAFF.

In its sample, this clonotype was seen many times. The chain has TRBV29-1 and TRBJ2-7; the match to TRBD2 covers 10 bases. Germline CDR1 SQVTM, CDR2 ANQGSEA. V gave up 7 bases and J gave up 6 bases; unmatched junction bases: 9. This CDR3 has 13 amino acids. The CDR3 reads CSARGTSVGEQYF. CDR3 nucleotides: TGCAGCGCCCGGGGGACTAGCGTGGGCGAGCAGTACTTC.

This clonotype was counted ten times or more. The rearrangement links TRBV5-1 to TRBJ2-7; D unresolved. Trimming shortened V by 0 bases and J by 2 bases, and 9 bases separated the two germline ends. This CDR3 has 14 amino acids. Germline V gene data show CDR1 as SGHRS and CDR2 as YFSETQ. In DNA form, the CDR3 reads TGCGCCAGCAGCTTGGCTGGCCCACCCTACGAGCAGTACTTC. It is translated as CASSLAGPPYEQYF.

This clonotype was observed at least ten times. The chain recombines TRBV7-8 with TRBJ2-1; maybe TRBD2 (7 bases). This CDR3 is built from 17 residues. Trimming stripped 6 bases from V and 6 bases from J, with 24 bases between. In germline, CDR1 is SGHVS, CDR2 FQNEAQ. CDR3 in DNA: TGTGCCAGCAGAAGAGGGAGGGGGGGTGGCGGAAGCAATGAGCAGTTCTTC. It encodes CASRRGRGGGGSNEQFF.

The sample holds a few counts of this clonotype. The chain has TRBV19 and TRBJ2-5; possibly TRBD1 for D (5 bases). V lost 8 bases and J lost 0, with 10 bases in between. CDR3 length equals 13 residues. In germline, CDR1 is LNHDA, CDR2 SQIVND (reference sequence). CDR3 sequence (DNA): TGTGCCAGTGCGAAGGGGTACCAAGAGACCCAGTACTTC. Its protein is CASAKGYQETQYF.

This clonotype has at least ten counts. The genes are TRBV7-2 and TRBJ2-7; the match to TRBD2 covers 12 bases. The junction had 8 bases not matched to a gene; V was cut back by 3 bases and J by 2 bases. This CDR3 is 17 amino acids long. Per germline, CDR1 SGHTA and CDR2 FQGNSA. The CDR3 spells CASSFYGLAGRAYEQYF. DNA for the CDR3: TGTGCCAGCAGCTTCTACGGACTAGCGGGAAGAGCCTACGAGCAGTACTTC.

Many counts were recorded for this clonotype. J is TRBJ1-1 and V is TRBV5-1; D ambiguous. In germline, CDR1 is SGHRS, CDR2 YFSETQ. The CDR3 sequence is 14 residues long. The ends were cut back, 2 bases at V and 0 bases at J, with 8 bases in the middle. The CDR3 sequence is CASSFDGMNTEAFF. The CDR3 DNA sequence: TGCGCCAGCAGCTTCGACGGGATGAACACTGAAGCTTTCTTT.

As for this clonotype: This may be a read error: a much more frequent sequence differs by one nucleotide. The genes are TRBV20-1 and TRBJ2-7; 14 bases are a match to TRBD2. The germline gives CDR1 DFQATT, CDR2 SNEGSKA (reference sequence). The length of the CDR3 is 13 residues. The CDR3 is CSATGLAGDERFF. DNA of the CDR3: TGCAGTGCTACGGGACTAGCGGGAGACGAGCGGTTCTTC.

Ten or more counts support this clonotype. CDR3 sequence: CASGLDRDMNTEAFF. For the CDR3, the DNA is TGTGCCAGCGGGTTGGACAGAGACATGAACACTGAAGCTTTCTTT. The chain employs TRBV27 and TRBJ1-1; TRBD1 is a possible D gene (6 bases). CDR3 length: 15 residues. Trimming took 8 bases from V and 0 from J, leaving 16 bases between them. Per germline, CDR1 MNHEY and CDR2 SMNVEV (reference sequence).

The V and J genes are TRBV7-2 and TRBJ2-3; no firm D call. Germline loops: CDR1 SGHTA, CDR2 FQGNSA. Trimming removed 4 bases from V and 0 bases from J, with 8 bases in between. The CDR3 is 14 amino acids. CDR3 region: CASSSVYSTDTQYF. CDR3 nucleotides: TGTGCCAGCAGCTCAGTTTATAGCACAGATACGCAGTATTTT.

This clonotype was counted a single time. V gene TRBV7-9 combines with J gene TRBJ1-4; D is possibly TRBD1 (6 bases). The CDR3 runs to 17 residues. Germline assignment: CDR1 SEHNR and CDR2 FQNEAQ (reference sequence). Trimming stripped 3 bases from V and 8 bases from J, with 22 bases between. The CDR3 loop reads CASSFIWDTGINEKLFF. The CDR3 DNA reads TGTGCCAGCAGCTTTATTTGGGATACAGGGATAAACGAAAAACTGTTTTTT.

The rearrangement links TRBV9 to TRBJ2-1; TRBD2 matches at 10 bases. The trim removed 4 bases at V and 3 bases at J, leaving 10 bases unmatched. The length of the CDR3 is 17 residues. Germline V gene data show CDR1 as SGDLS and CDR2 as YYNGEE. CDR3 coding DNA: TGTGCCAGCAGCCCCAGACAGCTAGCGGGAGTCTACAATGAGCAGTTCTTC. This encodes CASSPRQLAGVYNEQFF.

This clonotype has ten or more counts. This sequence joins TRBV20-1 and TRBJ2-5; D possibly uses TRBD1 or TRBD2 (6 bases each). The CDR3 spans 15 residues. Germline-derived CDR1 and CDR2 are DFQATT and SNEGSKA (reference sequence). Trimming left V 3 bases short and J 5 bases short, with 19 bases between. The CDR3 protein is CSARALGGFGETQYF. CDR3 nucleotides: TGCAGTGCTAGGGCCCTAGGGGGGTTCGGCGAGACCCAGTACTTC.

This clonotype occurred many times. The CDR3 protein is CSARQLGHYENYGYTF. In nucleotides, the CDR3 is TGCAGTGCTAGACAACTCGGACACTATGAAAACTATGGCTACACCTTC. This sequence joins TRBV20-1 and TRBJ1-2; maybe TRBD1 (5 bases). CDR1 and CDR2 from the germline V gene are DFQATT and SNEGSKA (reference sequence). The CDR3 contains 16 residues. V lost 2 bases to trimming and J lost 2 bases, with 18 bases between them.

This clonotype was seen more than once but under ten times. This clone may be a read error of a much larger clone one base away. The J gene is TRBJ1-1, the V gene TRBV27, with 8 bases aligning to TRBD1. The CDR3 contains 15 residues. V shed 5 bases, J shed 3 bases, and the junction held 8 bases outside the gene matches. Germline CDR1 MNHEY, CDR2 SMNVEV (reference sequence). CDR3 sequence reads: CASSPITTGDTEAFF. The CDR3 DNA sequence: TGTGCCAGCAGTCCCATCACGACAGGGGACACTGAAGCTTTCTTT.

This clonotype appeared many times. V gene TRBV11-2 combines with J gene TRBJ2-1; D gene unclear. V lost 3 bases and J 9 bases, leaving 9 bases between the germline ends. The CDR3 has 12 residues. Germline lookup yields CDR1 SGHAT and CDR2 FQNNGV. DNA of the CDR3: TGTGCCAGCAGCTTCGCAAGCGCTGAGCAGTTCTTC. Its translation is CASSFASAEQFF.

The chain combines TRBV4-3 with TRBJ2-2; tentative D call: TRBD2 (6 bases). Germline V gives CDR1 LGHNA, CDR2 YSLEER. Trimming left V 2 bases short and J 0 bases short, with 13 bases between. This CDR3 comprises 17 residues. The CDR3 nucleotides are TGCGCCAGCAGCCAAATAATGGCGGGAACGAACACCGGGGAGCTGTTTTTT. Its translation is CASSQIMAGTNTGELFF.

Ten or more counts support this clonotype. The CDR3 DNA sequence: TGTGCCAGCAGCGGGCCCGGGACAGGGGGTAATGAGCAGTTCTTC. Translation: CASSGPGTGGNEQFF. The genes are TRBV11-2 and TRBJ2-1; 11 bases map to TRBD1. This CDR3 has 15 amino acids. V shed 5 bases and J 7 bases; nucleotides not matched to a gene: 7. Germline V lookup: CDR1 SGHAT, CDR2 FQNNGV.

This clonotype was seen many times. The chain recombines TRBV28 with TRBJ2-2, with D perhaps TRBD1 or TRBD2 (6 bases each). Germline CDR1 reads MDHEN; CDR2 reads SYDVKM. With 5 bases removed from V and 10 bases from J, the gap between germline ends came to 17 bases. The CDR3 has 14 amino acids. CDR3 protein: CASSPGDSRKELFF. The CDR3 DNA sequence: TGTGCCAGCAGTCCAGGGGACTCCCGGAAGGAGCTGTTTTTT.

This clonotype was counted at least ten times. J is TRBJ1-1 and V is TRBV5-1; 9 bases are shared with TRBD1. Trimming took 0 bases from V and 7 from J; bases not matched to a gene: 4. This CDR3 has 14 residues. Germline CDR1 is SGHRS and CDR2 is YFSETQ. CDR3 residues: CASSLEQGANEAFF. The CDR3 nucleotides are TGCGCCAGCAGCTTGGAACAGGGGGCAAATGAAGCTTTCTTT. Complete variable domain (other parts from reference TRBV5-1 and TRBJ1-1): KAGVTQTPRYLIKTRGQQVTLSCSPISGHRSVSWYQQTPGQGLQFLFEYFSETQRNKGNFPGRFSGRQFSNSRSEMNVSTLELGDSALYLCASSLEQGANEAFFGQGTRLTVV.